The 30 T cell receptor beta chains below were found in one sample sequenced in a study of CD4 and CD8 cells across lung adenocarcinoma regions. TCRdb reprocessed the PCR reads via MiXCR and lists one record per CDR3 protein. The repertoire includes about 25,000 distinct CDR3 sequences, less than 60% of them detected once, and less than 50% sits in the top ten. The sequenced material came from CD8+ T cells from the center of a lung tumor. The receptors were gathered from a male donor with lung adenocarcinoma. The CD4 and CD8 labels of this study may be unreliable.

On this clonotype itself: Its ends do not fully match the called genes, so a read error is possible. The V and J genes are TRBV6-1 and TRBJ2-2; D could derive from TRBD1 or TRBD2 (5 bases each). The tail of the sequence fits TRBJ2-3 better, so the J call may be wrong. There are 15 residues in the CDR3. Germline V gene lookup returns CDR1 MNHNS and CDR2 SASEGT. This CDR3 is CARSGQAVSTGTQYF. The CDR3 DNA reads as TGTGCCAGGAGCGGCCAGGCGGTTAGCACAGGTACGCAGTATTTT.

The rearrangement uses TRBV7-3 and TRBJ2-1, with 11 nucleotides matching TRBD2. From germline, CDR1 is SGHTA and CDR2 FQGTGA. The CDR3 consists of 15 residues. V was clipped by 1 base and J by 5 bases; unmatched bases: 1. The CDR3 is CASSLRLAGHNEQFF. CDR3 coding DNA: TGTGCCAGCAGCTTAAGACTAGCGGGACACAATGAGCAGTTCTTC. Full variable domain (outside the CDR3, taken from reference TRBV7-3 and TRBJ2-1): GAGVSQTPSNKVTEKGKYVELRCDPISGHTALYWYRQSLGQGPEFLIYFQGTGAADDSGLPNDRFFAVRPEGSVSTLKIQRTERGDSAVYLCASSLRLAGHNEQFFGPGTRLTVL.

In its sample, this clonotype was seen many times. This chain links TRBV11-2 with TRBJ2-5, with D perhaps matching TRBD1 (5 bases). Trimming stripped 5 bases from V and 11 bases from J, with 15 bases between. Germline V lookup: CDR1 SGHAT, CDR2 FQNNGV. The CDR3 covers 12 residues. The CDR3 is CASSPTGRVQYF. The CDR3 nucleotides read TGTGCCAGCAGCCCCACGGGCAGGGTGCAGTACTTC.

This rearrangement joins TRBV12-5 to TRBJ2-3; TRBD1 agrees at 7 bases. V shed 4 bases, J shed 2 bases, and the junction held 9 bases outside the gene matches. CDR1 is LGHNT and CDR2 is FRNRAP in the germline V gene. This CDR3 region has 16 residues. The CDR3 spells CASGSGTDLYTDTQYF. The DNA of the CDR3 is TGTGCTAGTGGTTCCGGGACAGACTTATACACAGATACGCAGTATTTT. Variable domain in full (rest from reference TRBV12-5 and TRBJ2-3): DARVTQTPRHKVTEMGQEVTMRCQPILGHNTVFWYRQTMMQGLELLAYFRNRAPLDDSGMPKDRFSAEMPDATLATLKIQPSEPRDSAVYFCASGSGTDLYTDTQYFGPGTRLTVL.

V is TRBV7-2 and J is TRBJ2-2, with a weak D call TRBD1 (6 bases). The germline CDR1 and CDR2 sequences are SGHTA and FQGNSA. The CDR3 runs 16 residues. V was trimmed by 5 bases and J by 4 bases, leaving 17 bases between them. The DNA for the CDR3 is TGTGCCAGCAGCGCGCCTTTGGACAGAGCCACCGGGGAGCTGTTTTTT. Encoded protein: CASSAPLDRATGELFF.

Comments on this clonotype: A much larger clone is a single base away; this may be a read error. This chain uses TRBV7-7 with TRBJ2-4, with 11 bases lining up with TRBD2. Germline loops: CDR1 SSHAT, CDR2 FNYEAQ (reference sequence). The CDR3 sequence is 14 residues long. CDR3 DNA: TGTGCTAGCAGCCCTACTAGCGGGAGTGGTGAGCAGTACTTC. It codes for CASSPTSGSGEQYF.

This chain joins TRBV6-1 and TRBJ2-6; the D is unclear. The CDR3 is 14 residues long. CDR1 is MNHNS and CDR2 is SASEGT in the germline V gene. V gave up 7 bases and J gave up 2 bases, with 9 bases separating them. The CDR3 nucleotides read TGTGCCAGCACGACGCCCCCTGGGGCCAACGTCCTGACTTTC. This codes for CASTTPPGANVLTF.

This clonotype occurred once. The chain has TRBV6-1 and TRBJ2-3; D is unresolved. The CDR3 sequence is 13 residues long. Germline assignment: CDR1 MNHNS and CDR2 SASEGT. Between the trimmed V and J ends, which lost 2 bases and 12 bases, there was a span of 15 bases. CDR3: CASSEQTKDTQYF. CDR3 nucleotides: TGTGCCAGCAGTGAACAGACCAAAGACACTCAGTATTTT.

Of note for this clonotype: Germline is not matched at one junction end, which may reflect a read error. The gene calls are TRBV10-3 and TRBJ2-3; tentatively, D is TRBD1 or TRBD2 (6 bases each). Germline V CDR1 and CDR2: ENHRY, SYGVKD. The length of the CDR3 is 17 residues. The CDR3: CASRAGSGGGDTDTQYF. In nucleotides, the CDR3 is TGTGCCTCCAGGGCGGGGTCCGGGGGCGGGGACACAGATACCCAGTATTTT.

The genes are TRBV12-3 or TRBV12-4 and TRBJ2-2, with 8 bases aligning to TRBD2. With 7 bases clipped from V and 2 bases from J, the junction kept 6 bases outside the gene matches. The CDR3 totals 15 residues. Here the CDR3 DNA reads TGTGCCAGCACCTTAGCGGGATCAAACACCGGGGAGCTGTTTTTT. Translated, it gives CASTLAGSNTGELFF.

This clonotype occurred a few times. Here the CDR3 DNA reads TGTGCCAGCAGCACAGGTTACCCGCCCCAGCATTTT. This encodes CASSTGYPPQHF. The rearrangement links TRBV6-1 to TRBJ1-5, with TRBD1 as a possible D gene (5 bases). The CDR3 spans 12 residues. Germline CDR1 is MNHNS and CDR2 is SASEGT. Trimming took 6 bases from V and 9 from J, leaving 12 bases between them.

In this sample, this clonotype turned up many times. The chain combines TRBV6-5 with TRBJ2-5; D remains ambiguous. The DNA end favors TRBJ2-7, so the J call may be wrong. The CDR3 runs 13 residues. The germline gives CDR1 MNHEY, CDR2 SVGAGI. The CDR3 protein is CASSYLDPHEQYF. The CDR3 region has the DNA TGTGCCAGCAGTTACCTAGACCCCCACGAGCAGTACTTC.

Many counts were recorded for this clonotype. V and J are TRBV6-5 and TRBJ1-6; D call uncertain. The CDR3 length is 14 residues. The germline V gene encodes CDR1 MNHEY and CDR2 SVGAGI. The V end lost 4 bases, the J end lost 10 bases, and 14 bases lay between the germline ends. CDR3 sequence: CASSSWGAQSPLHF. Here the CDR3 DNA reads TGTGCCAGCAGTTCATGGGGAGCCCAATCACCCCTCCACTTT.

In its sample, this clonotype was seen a few times. The rearrangement joins TRBV20-1 to TRBJ1-1; 10 bases fit TRBD1. CDR1 and CDR2 from the germline V gene are DFQATT and SNEGSKA (reference sequence). This CDR3 contains 11 residues. The CDR3 DNA reads TGCAGGACGGGGACAGGGGTTAAAGCTTTCTTT. Protein: CRTGTGVKAFF.

This rearrangement joins TRBV7-2 to TRBJ2-1, with 9 nucleotides matching TRBD2. The CDR3 sequence is 16 residues long. The ends lost 5 bases at V and 7 bases at J; junction bases unmatched: 12. CDR1 is SGHTA, CDR2 FQGNSA, per germline. The CDR3 DNA is TGTGCCAGCAGCCCTTTGTTGGATAGCGGGAGAAATGAGCAGTTCTTC. Its protein is CASSPLLDSGRNEQFF. The full variable domain, completed using reference TRBV7-2 and TRBJ2-1, is GAGVSQSPSNKVTEKGKDVELRCDPISGHTALYWYRQSLGQGLEFLIYFQGNSAPDKSGLPSDRFSAERTGGSVSTLTIQRTQQEDSAVYLCASSPLLDSGRNEQFFGPGTRLTVL.

The chain has TRBV15 and TRBJ2-1, with TRBD2 matching over 7 bases. After removal of 1 base from V and 10 bases from J, the junction contained 4 bases not matched to a gene. Germline V CDR1 and CDR2: LNHNV, YYDKDF (reference sequence). This CDR3 has 13 residues. The DNA for the CDR3 is TGTGCCACCAGCAGAGCGGCGGGAGAAGAGCAGTTCTTC. Amino acids: CATSRAAGEEQFF.

This clonotype showed up just a few times. V is TRBV6-5 and J is TRBJ1-3, with 7 bases identical to TRBD1. The CDR3 is 15 amino acids. Per germline, CDR1 MNHEY and CDR2 SVGAGI. V was pared by 2 bases and J by 4 bases, with 5 bases of the junction left unmatched. In nucleotides, the CDR3 is TGTGCCAGCAGTTACGCGGGACAGTGGGGAAACACCATATATTTT. Translated: CASSYAGQWGNTIYF.

Turning to this clonotype: No DNA is shown, since the ends of the CDR3 on it are uncertain; the CDR3 is the one TCRdb lists. The chain is built from TRBV6-1 and TRBJ2-1; the DNA was not compared with TRBD2, the D call given in the table. The CDR3 has 16 amino acids, counting both end residues. Germline V gene sequence: CDR1 MNHNS, CDR2 SASEGT. The CDR3 loop is CASSETWASGTNEQFF.

This chain links TRBV6-1 with TRBJ2-3, with D perhaps being TRBD1 or TRBD2 (7 bases each). The CDR3 is made up of 16 amino acids. The V gene's germline CDR1 is MNHNS and CDR2 SASEGT. The ends were cut back, 6 bases at V and 10 bases at J, with 26 bases in the middle. CDR3 sequence: CASRGTNASPTGAQYF. CDR3 nucleotide sequence: TGTGCCAGCAGGGGGACTAACGCGAGTCCAACAGGGGCGCAGTATTTT.

This clonotype counts as medium-sized. The CDR3 coding sequence is TGTGCCAGCACCTTTTTACATAGCGGGATAGGGAATGAGCAGTTCTTC. Translating gives CASTFLHSGIGNEQFF. The chain combines TRBV27 with TRBJ2-1; the match to TRBD2 covers 8 bases. Germline trimming cut 7 bases from V and 7 bases from J; bases unmatched to any gene: 15. The CDR3 is 16 residues long. The germline V gene has CDR1 MNHEY and CDR2 SMNVEV (reference sequence).

J is TRBJ2-3 and V is TRBV6-1; D might be TRBD2 (7 bases). V dropped 8 bases and J dropped 4 bases, with 22 bases sitting between them. This CDR3 region has 16 residues. Germline CDR1 and CDR2: MNHNS and SASEGT. The CDR3 nucleotides are TGTGCCAGCGCGGGGATCGGGGGGCGCGGGCCAGATACGCAGTATTTT. This codes for CASAGIGGRGPDTQYF.

This clonotype was observed once. The V call is TRBV10-3, the J call TRBJ2-5; possible D gene TRBD1, 6 bases. CDR3 size: 14 residues. Germline lookup yields CDR1 ENHRY and CDR2 SYGVKD. This CDR3 is CAGSGGRDPDTQYF. The CDR3 DNA is TGTGCGGGGAGTGGGGGCCGTGACCCAGATACCCAGTACTTC.

On this clonotype: A read error may explain this, as a much larger clone is one base away. This chain joins TRBV11-2 and TRBJ2-1; D perhaps matches TRBD2 (5 bases). The J call may be faulty, since TRBJ2-7 better matches the DNA end. CDR1 and CDR2 from the germline V gene are SGHAT and FQNNGV. The CDR3 runs to 13 residues. Here the CDR3 DNA reads TGTGCCAGCAGCTTAGAACCCGGGAATGAGCAGTACTTC. Translation: CASSLEPGNEQYF.

This clonotype came up many times. This chain connects TRBV7-8 to TRBJ2-1, with TRBD2 identical over 10 bases. CDR1 is SGHVS and CDR2 is FQNEAQ in the germline V gene. V shed 5 bases, J shed 4 bases, and the junction held 5 bases outside the gene matches. This CDR3 has 15 residues. The CDR3 DNA is TGTGCCAGCAGCCCGCCGACTAGCGGGTACAATGAGCAGTTCTTC. Translating it yields CASSPPTSGYNEQFF.

V is TRBV6-1 and J is TRBJ2-2; the D is unclear. The CDR3 consists of 13 residues. Between the trimmed V and J ends, which lost 1 base and 6 bases, there was a span of 6 bases. Germline CDR1 reads MNHNS; CDR2 reads SASEGT. CDR3 bases: TGTGCCAGCAGTGAAGTTTTGGCCGGGGAGCTGTTTTTT. It encodes CASSEVLAGELFF.

The chain joins TRBV7-2 to TRBJ2-1, with D perhaps being TRBD1 or TRBD2 (5 bases each). The CDR3 spans 15 residues. CDR1 is SGHTA, CDR2 FQGNSA, per germline. Trimming removed 6 bases from V and 8 bases from J, with 20 bases in between. The CDR3 nucleotides are TGTGCCAGCAGTCGTATAGGGACCGAATCCTATGAGCAGTTCTTC. Its protein product is CASSRIGTESYEQFF. Filled out from reference TRBV7-2 and TRBJ2-1, the complete variable domain reads GAGVSQSPSNKVTEKGKDVELRCDPISGHTALYWYRQSLGQGLEFLIYFQGNSAPDKSGLPSDRFSAERTGGSVSTLTIQRTQQEDSAVYLCASSRIGTESYEQFFGPGTRLTVL.

This clonotype has only one observation. This chain links TRBV6-1 with TRBJ2-1; the D call may be TRBD1 or TRBD2 (5 bases each). TRBJ2-7 matches the DNA end more closely, so the J call is doubtful. The CDR3 is 15 amino acids. Germline V CDR1 and CDR2: MNHNS, SASEGT. CDR3 amino acids: CASIQDLSPYYEQYF. The CDR3 coding sequence is TGTGCCAGCATACAGGACTTGTCCCCTTACTACGAGCAGTACTTC.

A few counts support this clonotype. The chain employs TRBV6-1 and TRBJ2-1; D unclear. Looked up from germline, CDR1 is MNHNS and CDR2 is SASEGT. There are 13 residues in the CDR3. Trimming removed 7 bases at V and 4 bases at J, with 11 bases between. CDR3 region: CASNGPLYNEQFF. The CDR3 region has the DNA TGTGCCAGCAACGGCCCCTTATACAATGAGCAGTTCTTC.

About this clonotype itself: Because the CDR3's place on the DNA is in doubt, the DNA is left out and the CDR3 is given as listed by TCRdb. The J gene is TRBJ2-1, the V gene TRBV6-1; the listed D gene, TRBD1, was not tested against the DNA. In germline, CDR1 is MNHNS, CDR2 SASEGT. The CDR3 is 16 residues long, ends included. The CDR3 region is CAGSGTWAGGTDEQYF.

This clonotype was counted only a few times. The rearrangement uses TRBV6-1 and TRBJ2-5; TRBD2 matches 9 bases. V was clipped by 4 bases and J by 4 bases; unmatched bases: 7. The CDR3 is 15 residues long. The V gene's germline CDR1 is MNHNS and CDR2 SASEGT. The chain's CDR3 is CASSVEAGGPETQYF. DNA for the CDR3: TGTGCCAGCAGTGTGGAGGCGGGAGGGCCAGAGACCCAGTACTTC.